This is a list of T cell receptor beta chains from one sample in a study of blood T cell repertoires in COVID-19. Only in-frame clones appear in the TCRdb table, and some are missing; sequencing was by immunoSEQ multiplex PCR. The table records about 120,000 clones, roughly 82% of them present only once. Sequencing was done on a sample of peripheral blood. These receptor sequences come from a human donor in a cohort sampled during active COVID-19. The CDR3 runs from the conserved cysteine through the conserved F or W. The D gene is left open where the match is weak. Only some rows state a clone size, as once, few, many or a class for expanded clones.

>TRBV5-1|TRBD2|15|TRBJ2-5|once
CASSFGLAAQETQYF
TGCGCCAGCAGCTTTGGACTAGCGGCCCAAGAGACCCAGTACTTC
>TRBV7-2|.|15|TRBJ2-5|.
CASSLDYREGETQYF
TGTGCCAGCAGCTTAGATTACAGGGAGGGAGAGACCCAGTACTTC
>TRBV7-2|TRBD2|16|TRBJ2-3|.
CASSPASGRTVDTQYF
TGTGCCAGCAGCCCCGCCAGCGGGAGGACGGTAGATACGCAGTATTTT
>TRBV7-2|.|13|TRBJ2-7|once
CASSLKGAYEQYF
TGTGCCAGCAGCTTAAAGGGGGCCTACGAGCAGTACTTC
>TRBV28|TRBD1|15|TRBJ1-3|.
CASRTGSGSGNTIYF
TGTGCCAGCCGGACAGGGTCGGGCTCTGGAAACACCATATATTTT
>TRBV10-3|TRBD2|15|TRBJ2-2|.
CAISVSGGSTGELFF
TGTGCCATCAGTGTTAGCGGGGGGAGCACCGGGGAGCTGTTTTTT
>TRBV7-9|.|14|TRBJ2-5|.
CASSPPGGQETQYF
TGTGCCAGCAGCCCCCCCGGGGGACAAGAGACCCAGTACTTC
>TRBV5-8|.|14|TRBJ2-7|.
CASSLVVAAYEQYF
TGTGCCAGCAGCTTGGTAGTAGCAGCCTACGAGCAGTACTTC
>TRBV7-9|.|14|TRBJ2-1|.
CASSWRGPYNEQFF
TGTGCCAGCAGTTGGAGGGGGCCCTACAATGAGCAGTTCTTC
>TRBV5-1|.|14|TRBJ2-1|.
CASSLGTPGNEQFF
TGCGCCAGCAGCTTGGGCACACCAGGGAATGAGCAGTTCTTC
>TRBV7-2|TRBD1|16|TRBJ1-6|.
CASSVSSGQGDSPLHF
TGTGCCAGCAGCGTATCCTCGGGACAGGGCGATTCACCCCTCCACTTT
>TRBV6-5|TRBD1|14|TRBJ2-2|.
CASGDRERNGELFF
TGTGCCAGCGGAGACAGGGAAAGGAACGGGGAGCTGTTTTTT
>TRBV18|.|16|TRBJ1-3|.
CASSAHDRTSGNTIYF
TGTGCCAGCTCAGCCCATGACAGGACTTCTGGAAACACCATATATTTT
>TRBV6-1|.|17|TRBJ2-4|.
CASSEVPVILAKNIQYF
TGTGCCAGCAGTGAAGTTCCAGTTATCTTGGCCAAAAACATTCAGTACTTC
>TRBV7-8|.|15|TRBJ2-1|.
CASSLGGVSYNEQFF
TGTGCCAGCAGCCTCGGGGGTGTTTCCTACAATGAGCAGTTCTTC
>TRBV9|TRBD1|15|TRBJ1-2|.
CASSVEGQGSSGYTF
TGTGCCAGCAGCGTGGAGGGACAGGGTTCGAGTGGCTACACCTTC
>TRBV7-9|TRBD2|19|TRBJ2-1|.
CASSLGGLAGAPSYNEQFF
TGTGCCAGCAGCTTAGGGGGACTAGCGGGGGCCCCCTCCTACAATGAGCAGTTCTTC
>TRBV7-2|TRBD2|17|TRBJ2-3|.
CASSLTSGGPRTDTQYF
TGTGCCAGCAGCTTAACTAGCGGGGGTCCCCGCACAGATACGCAGTATTTT
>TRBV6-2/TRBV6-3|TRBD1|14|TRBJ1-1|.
CASSYGTGLARAFF
TGTGCCAGCAGTTACGGGACAGGGCTTGCTAGAGCTTTCTTT
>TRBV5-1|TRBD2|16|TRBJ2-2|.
CASRLPGLAGFGELFF
TGCGCCAGCAGACTACCGGGACTAGCGGGGTTCGGGGAGCTGTTTTTT
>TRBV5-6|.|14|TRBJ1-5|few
CASSLGQSNQPQHF
TGTGCCAGCAGCTTGGGACAGAGTAATCAGCCCCAGCATTTT
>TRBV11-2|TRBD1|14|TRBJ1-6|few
CASSLADRVSPLHF
TGTGCCAGCAGCTTAGCGGACAGGGTTTCACCCCTCCACTTT
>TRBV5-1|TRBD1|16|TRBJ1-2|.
CASSPKSGTGAYGYTF
TGCGCCAGCAGCCCGAAGTCCGGGACAGGCGCCTATGGCTACACCTTC
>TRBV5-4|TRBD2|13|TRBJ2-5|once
CASSPVGGETQYF
TGTGCCAGCAGCCCCGTGGGGGGGGAGACCCAGTACTTC
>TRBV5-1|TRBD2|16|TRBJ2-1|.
CASSLTASGGYNEQFF
TGCGCCAGCAGCTTGACAGCAAGCGGGGGCTACAATGAGCAGTTCTTC
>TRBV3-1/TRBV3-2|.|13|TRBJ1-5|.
CASSGQSNQPQHF
TGTGCCAGCAGCGGACAGTCCAATCAGCCCCAGCATTTT
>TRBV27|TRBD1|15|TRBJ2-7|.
CASSQGQGRAYEQYF
TGTGCCAGCAGTCAAGGACAGGGTAGGGCCTACGAGCAGTACTTC
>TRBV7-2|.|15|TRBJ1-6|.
CASSLEAGYNSPLHF
TGTGCCAGCAGCTTAGAGGCGGGCTATAATTCACCCCTCCACTTT
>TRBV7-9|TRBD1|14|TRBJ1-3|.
CASRSGQGGNTIYF
TGTGCCAGCAGAAGTGGACAGGGGGGAAACACCATATATTTT
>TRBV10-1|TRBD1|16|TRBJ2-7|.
CASTLTGGPHSYEQYF
TGCGCCAGCACCCTAACAGGGGGGCCCCACTCCTACGAGCAGTACTTC
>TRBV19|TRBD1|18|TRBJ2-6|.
CASSTGTGLRSGANVLTF
TGTGCCAGTAGTACAGGGACAGGGCTTCGCTCTGGGGCCAACGTCCTGACTTTC
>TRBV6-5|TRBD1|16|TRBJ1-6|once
CASSSDRGNIDSPLHF
TGTGCCAGCAGTTCCGACAGGGGAAACATAGATTCACCCCTCCACTTT
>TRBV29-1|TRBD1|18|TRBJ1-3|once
CSVDRGQAIHYSGNTIYF
TGCAGCGTTGATAGGGGACAGGCGATCCACTACTCTGGAAACACCATATATTTT
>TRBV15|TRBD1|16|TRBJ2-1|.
CATSREVAQGYNEQFF
TGTGCCACCAGCAGAGAAGTCGCACAGGGGTACAATGAGCAGTTCTTC
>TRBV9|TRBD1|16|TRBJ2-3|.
CASSVAVTGSTDTQYF
TGTGCCAGCAGCGTAGCTGTGACAGGGAGCACAGATACGCAGTATTTT